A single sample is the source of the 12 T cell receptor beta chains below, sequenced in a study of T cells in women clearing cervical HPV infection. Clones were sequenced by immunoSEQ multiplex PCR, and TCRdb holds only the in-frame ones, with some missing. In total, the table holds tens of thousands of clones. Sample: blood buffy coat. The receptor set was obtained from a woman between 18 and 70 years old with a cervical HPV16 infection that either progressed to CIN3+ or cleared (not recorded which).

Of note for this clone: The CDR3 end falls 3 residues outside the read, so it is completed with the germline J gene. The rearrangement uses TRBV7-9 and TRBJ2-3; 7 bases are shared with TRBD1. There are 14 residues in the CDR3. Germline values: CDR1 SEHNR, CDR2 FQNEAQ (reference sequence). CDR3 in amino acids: CASSPISGGETQYF. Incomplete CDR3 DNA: TGTGCCAGCAGCCCAATATCAGGGGGAGAGACG.

Incomplete CDR3 DNA: TGCGCCAGCAGCCCCTGGGGACAGGGGAGTACAGGGGCCAACGTG. The encoded protein is CASSPWGQGSTGANV. Given in full, the CDR3 is CASSPWGQGSTGANVLFF. The V gene is TRBV5-1, the J gene TRBJ2-2, with 10 bases lining up with TRBD1. The read ends 3 residues before the CDR3 terminus; that terminus is restored from the germline J gene. Germline V gene lookup returns CDR1 SGHRS and CDR2 YFSETQ. The length of the CDR3 is 18 residues. Full variable domain (outside the CDR3, taken from reference TRBV5-1 and TRBJ2-2): KAGVTQTPRYLIKTRGQQVTLSCSPISGHRSVSWYQQTPGQGLQFLFEYFSETQRNKGNFPGRFSGRQFSNSRSEMNVSTLELGDSALYLCASSPWGQGSTGANVLFFGEGSRLTVL.

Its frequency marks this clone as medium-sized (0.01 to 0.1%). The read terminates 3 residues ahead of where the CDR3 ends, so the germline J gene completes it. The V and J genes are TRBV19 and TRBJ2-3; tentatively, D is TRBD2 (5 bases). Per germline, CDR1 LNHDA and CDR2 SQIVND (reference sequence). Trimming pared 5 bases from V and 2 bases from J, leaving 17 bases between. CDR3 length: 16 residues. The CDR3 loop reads CASSDLAPLSTDTQYF. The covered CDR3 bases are TGTGCCAGTAGTGATCTAGCCCCGCTTTCCACAGATACG.

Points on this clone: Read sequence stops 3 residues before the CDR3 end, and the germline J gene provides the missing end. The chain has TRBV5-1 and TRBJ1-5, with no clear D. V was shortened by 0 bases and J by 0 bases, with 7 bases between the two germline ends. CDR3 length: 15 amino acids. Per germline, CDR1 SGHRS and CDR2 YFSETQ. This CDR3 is CASSLGGGSNQPQHF. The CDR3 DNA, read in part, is TGCGCCAGCAGCTTGGGCGGCGGTAGCAATCAGCCC.

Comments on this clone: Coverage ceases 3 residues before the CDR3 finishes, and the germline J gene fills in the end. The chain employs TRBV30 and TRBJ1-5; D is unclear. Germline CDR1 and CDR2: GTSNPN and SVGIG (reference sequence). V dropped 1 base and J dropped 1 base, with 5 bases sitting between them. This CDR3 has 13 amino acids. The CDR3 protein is CAWSGQSNQPQHF. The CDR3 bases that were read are TGTGCCTGGAGTGGGCAGAGCAATCAGCCC.

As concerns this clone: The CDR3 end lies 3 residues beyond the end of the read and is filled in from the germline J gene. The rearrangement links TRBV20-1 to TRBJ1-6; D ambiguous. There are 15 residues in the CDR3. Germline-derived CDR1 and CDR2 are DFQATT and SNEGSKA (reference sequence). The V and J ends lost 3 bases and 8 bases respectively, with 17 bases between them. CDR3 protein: CSASRSGQEDSPLHF. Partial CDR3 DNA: TGCAGTGCTAGTAGATCTGGCCAGGAGGATTCACCC.

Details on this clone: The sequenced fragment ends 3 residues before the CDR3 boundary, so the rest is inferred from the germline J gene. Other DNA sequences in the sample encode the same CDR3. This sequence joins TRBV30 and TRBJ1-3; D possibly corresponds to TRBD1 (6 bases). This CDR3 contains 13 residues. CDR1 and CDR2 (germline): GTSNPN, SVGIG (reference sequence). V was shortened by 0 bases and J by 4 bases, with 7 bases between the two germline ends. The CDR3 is CAWSVTGGNTIYF. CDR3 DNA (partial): TGTGCCTGGAGTGTAACAGGGGGAAACACC. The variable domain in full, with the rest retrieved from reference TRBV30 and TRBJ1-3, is SQTIHQWPATLVQPVGSPLSLECTVEGTSNPNLYWYRQAAGRGLQLLFYSVGIGQISSEVPQNLSASRPQDRQFILSSKKLLLSDSGFYLCAWSVTGGNTIYFGEGSWLTVV.

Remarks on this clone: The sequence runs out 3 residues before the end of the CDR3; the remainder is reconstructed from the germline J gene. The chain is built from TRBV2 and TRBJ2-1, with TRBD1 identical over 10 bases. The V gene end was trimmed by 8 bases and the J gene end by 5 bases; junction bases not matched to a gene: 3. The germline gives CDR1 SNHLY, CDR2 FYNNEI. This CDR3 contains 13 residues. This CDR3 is CASRDRGHNEQFF. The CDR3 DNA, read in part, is TGTGCCAGCCGGGACAGGGGACACAATGAG.

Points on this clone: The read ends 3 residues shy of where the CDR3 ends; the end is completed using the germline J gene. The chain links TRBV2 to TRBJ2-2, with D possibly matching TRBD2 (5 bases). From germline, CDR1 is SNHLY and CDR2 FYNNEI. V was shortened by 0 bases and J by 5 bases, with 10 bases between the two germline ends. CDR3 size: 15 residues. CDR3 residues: CASSEAPGGTGELFF. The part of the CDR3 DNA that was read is TGTGCCAGCAGTGAAGCGCCGGGCGGGACCGGGGAG.

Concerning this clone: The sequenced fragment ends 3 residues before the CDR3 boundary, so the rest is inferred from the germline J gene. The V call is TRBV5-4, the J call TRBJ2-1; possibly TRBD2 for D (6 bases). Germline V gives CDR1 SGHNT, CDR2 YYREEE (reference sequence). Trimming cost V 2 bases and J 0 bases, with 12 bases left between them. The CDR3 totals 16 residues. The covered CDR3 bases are TGTGCCAGCAGCTTTCTAGCGTCCAGCTCCTACAATGAG. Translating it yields CASSFLASSSYNE. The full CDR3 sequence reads CASSFLASSSYNEQFF.

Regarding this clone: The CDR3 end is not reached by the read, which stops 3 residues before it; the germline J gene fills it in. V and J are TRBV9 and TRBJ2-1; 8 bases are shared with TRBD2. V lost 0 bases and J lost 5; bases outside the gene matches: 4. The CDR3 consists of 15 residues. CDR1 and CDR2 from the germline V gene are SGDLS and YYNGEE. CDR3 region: CASSVERGSNNEQFF. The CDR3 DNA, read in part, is TGTGCCAGCAGCGTAGAGCGGGGGAGTAACAATGAG.

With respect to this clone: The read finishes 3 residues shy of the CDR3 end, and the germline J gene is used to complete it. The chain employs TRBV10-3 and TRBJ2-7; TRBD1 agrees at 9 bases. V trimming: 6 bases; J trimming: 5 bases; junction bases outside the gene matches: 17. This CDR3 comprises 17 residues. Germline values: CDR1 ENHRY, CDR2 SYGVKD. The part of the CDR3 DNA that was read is TGTGCCATCAGCCCGACCCGGGACAGGGAGAATAGGCACGAG. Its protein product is CAISPTRDRENRHE. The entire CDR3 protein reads CAISPTRDRENRHEQYF.